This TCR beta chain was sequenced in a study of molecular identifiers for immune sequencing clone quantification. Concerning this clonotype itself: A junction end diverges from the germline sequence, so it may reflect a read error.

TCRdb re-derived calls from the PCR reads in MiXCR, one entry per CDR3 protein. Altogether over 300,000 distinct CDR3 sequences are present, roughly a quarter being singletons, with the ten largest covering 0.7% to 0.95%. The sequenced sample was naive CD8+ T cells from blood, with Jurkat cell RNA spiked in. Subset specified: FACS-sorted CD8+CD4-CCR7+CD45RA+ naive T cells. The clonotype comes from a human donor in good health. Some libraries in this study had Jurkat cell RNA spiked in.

The CDR3 spells CASSLTSTDTRYF. CDR3 DNA: TGTGCCAGCAGCCTCACTAGCACAGATACGCGGTATTTT. V is TRBV7-9 and J is TRBJ2-3; possibly TRBD2 for D (6 bases). The CDR3 loop spans 13 amino acids. Germline V CDR1 and CDR2: SEHNR, FQNEAQ (reference sequence).